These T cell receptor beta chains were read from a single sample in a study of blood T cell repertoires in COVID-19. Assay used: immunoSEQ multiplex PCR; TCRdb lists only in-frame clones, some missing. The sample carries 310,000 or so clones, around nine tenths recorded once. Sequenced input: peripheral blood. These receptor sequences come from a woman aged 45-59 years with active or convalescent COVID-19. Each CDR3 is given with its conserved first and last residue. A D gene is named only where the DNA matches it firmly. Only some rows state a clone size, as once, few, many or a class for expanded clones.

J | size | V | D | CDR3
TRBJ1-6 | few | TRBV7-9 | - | CASSLGGVFSPLHF
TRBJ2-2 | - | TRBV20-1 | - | CSAIGTGELFF
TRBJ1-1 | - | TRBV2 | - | CASSVTTKNTEAFF
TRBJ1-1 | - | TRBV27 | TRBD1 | CASSLSATGGTEAFF
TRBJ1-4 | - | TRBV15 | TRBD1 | CATSRDGTAKLFF
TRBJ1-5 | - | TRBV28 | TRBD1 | CASSNPGQRHQPQHF
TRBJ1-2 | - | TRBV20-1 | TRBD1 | CSAQGAGGYTF
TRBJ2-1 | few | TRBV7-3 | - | CASAVGREQFF
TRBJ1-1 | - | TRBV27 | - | CASSLGALDTEAFF
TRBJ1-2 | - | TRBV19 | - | CASRPIGDSNYGYTF
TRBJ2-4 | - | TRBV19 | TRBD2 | CASSGAGTRGDIQYF
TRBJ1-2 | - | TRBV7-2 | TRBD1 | CASSARTGDYGYTF
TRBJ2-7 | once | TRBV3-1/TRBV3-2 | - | CASSQDLSRASYEQYF
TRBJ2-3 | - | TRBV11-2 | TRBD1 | CASRQGVGTDTQYF
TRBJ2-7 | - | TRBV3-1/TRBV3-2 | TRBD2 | CASSQGASGSWGYEQYF
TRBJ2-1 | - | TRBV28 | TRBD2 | CASKPSGSSYNEQFF
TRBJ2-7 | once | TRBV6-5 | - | CASSYLGGEQYF
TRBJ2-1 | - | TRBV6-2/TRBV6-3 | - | CASSSFGNEQFF
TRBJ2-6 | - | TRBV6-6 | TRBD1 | CASRTQGAGGANVLTF
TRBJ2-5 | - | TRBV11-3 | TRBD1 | CASSERQGAETQYF
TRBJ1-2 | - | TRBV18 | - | CASSPGSTYGYTF
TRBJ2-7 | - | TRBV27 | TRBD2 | CASSRLAGTYEQYF
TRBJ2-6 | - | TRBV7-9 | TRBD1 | CASSPQGAGGANVLTF
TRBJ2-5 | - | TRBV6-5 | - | CASSRDFQETQYF
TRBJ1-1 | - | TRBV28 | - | CASRTTRDTEAFF
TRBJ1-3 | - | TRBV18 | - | CASSFGRLSSGNTIYF
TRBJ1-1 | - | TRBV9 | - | CASSTTGLSGKAFF
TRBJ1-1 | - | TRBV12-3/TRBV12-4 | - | CASSFGGTTEAFF
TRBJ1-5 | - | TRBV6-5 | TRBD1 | CASSKTGGQPQHF
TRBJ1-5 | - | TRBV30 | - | CAWSVLYSNQPQHF
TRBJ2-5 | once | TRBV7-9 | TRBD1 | CASSLLSYRGNQETQYF
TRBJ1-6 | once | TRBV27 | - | CASTIRLGFSYNSPLHF
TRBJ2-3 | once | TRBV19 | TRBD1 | CASSMMGQGELPQYF
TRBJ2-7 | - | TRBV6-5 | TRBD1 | CASSRQGTSYEQYF
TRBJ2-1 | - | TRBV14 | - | CASSPRYLSYGTYSYNEQFF
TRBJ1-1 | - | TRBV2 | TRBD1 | CASNTLARGRAEAFF
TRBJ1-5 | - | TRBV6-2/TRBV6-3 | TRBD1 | CASSIRQGNQPQHF
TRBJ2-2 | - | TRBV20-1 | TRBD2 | CSASKLAGNTGELFF
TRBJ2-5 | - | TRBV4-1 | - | CASSQSVLRGETQYF
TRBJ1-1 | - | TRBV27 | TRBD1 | CASSLITGAMNTEAFF
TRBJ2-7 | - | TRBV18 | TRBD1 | CASSPLAGQGPYEQYF
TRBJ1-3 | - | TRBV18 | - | CASSPGGSSGNTIYF
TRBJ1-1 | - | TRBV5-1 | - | CASSFGEPTRRDTEAFF
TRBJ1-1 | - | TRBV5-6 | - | CASSGRTEAFF
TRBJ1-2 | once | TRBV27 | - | CASSLSGRATGLLNYGYTF